The sequence of this TCR beta chain was determined in a study of shared clonotypes between healthy human individuals. The germline V gene has CDR1 SGHTA and CDR2 FQGNSA. This CDR3 comprises 16 residues. V dropped 1 base and J dropped 5; count of bases not matched to a gene: 6. In regard to this clone: The antigen remains unidentified.

Findings and caveats of the study: Large depth notwithstanding, sorted-subset sequencing proved incomplete by rarefaction.

Measured with immunoSEQ multiplex PCR; TCRdb has only the in-frame clones, and not every one. The sample lists some 240,000 clones, approximately 70% seen once, with around 10% in the top ten. Input material: memory CD4+ T cells sorted from blood. Subset denoted: CD45RA-negative fraction. The V gene is TRBV7-2, the J gene TRBJ2-2, with 8 bases lining up with TRBD1. The receptor was derived from a man under 40 in good health. The CDR3 DNA reads TGTGCCAGCAGCTTAGGGGGCAGGGGGCATACCGGGGAGCTGTTTTTT. This sequence encodes CASSLGGRGHTGELFF.